The source of this T cell receptor (beta chain) is a study of glioma-infiltrating T cells. About the study: Samples included WHO grade II oligodendrogliomas or astrocytomas and initial-diagnosis grade IV glioblastomas. Regarding the study as a whole: Patients with low tissue-blood divergence carried a signature set of shared blood CDR3 motifs.

This clonotype came up a few times. The antigen is unknown. The V gene's germline CDR1 is MGHDK and CDR2 SYGVNS. The V end was cut by 7 bases, the J end by 4 bases, with 13 bases between. The CDR3 has 13 amino acids. Using RNA template, CDR3s of TCR alpha and beta were amplified with iRepertoire arm-PCR. Input was roughly 95-450 ng of tissue mRNA or PBMC total RNA. From the multiplex PCR reads, TCRdb called clonotypes with MiXCR, one entry per CDR3 protein. In the table there are roughly 350,000 distinct CDR3 sequences, around 38% of which are singletons. V usage is TRBV25-1 and J usage is TRBJ1-1, with D perhaps matching TRBD1 (5 bases). Sequencing was performed on glioma tissue, nonneoplastic brain tissue, or PBMCs (not recorded which). This TCR was recovered from a human donor with low-grade glioma or glioblastoma, undergoing nonglioma brain surgery, or in good health (not recorded which). DNA of the CDR3: TGTGCCAGCATCGAATCCGGGGGCACTGAAGCTTTCTTT. Translation gives CASIESGGTEAFF.